This entry concerns a single T cell receptor beta chain. Clones were read by immunoSEQ multiplex PCR, and TCRdb kept only the in-frame ones, dropping some. Of roughly 2.1 million clones listed, about 93% are singletons. It was CD45RO-negative cells, positively selected for CCR7, that made up naive CD8 cells, with terminally differentiated effector memory CD45RA+ cells excluded. This specimen comes from a study of shared clonotypes between healthy human individuals. Unmatched junction bases numbered 11, after V lost 6 bases and J lost 4 bases. Germline assignment: CDR1 MNHEY and CDR2 SMNVEV (reference sequence). The CDR3 covers 15 residues.

Sample: naive CD8+ T cells from PBMCs. The genes are TRBV27 and TRBJ2-7, with TRBD1 matching over 8 bases. The origin of this receptor is a man between 18 and 29 years old in good health. Some clones in this sample may be carry-over from other donors' samples. CDR3 in DNA: TGTGCCAGCAGCCCGCAATGGGACAGGCGGTACGAGCAGTACTTC. Translating gives CASSPQWDRRYEQYF.